This entry describes one TCR beta chain. Its antigen is unidentified. This sample is drawn from a study of siplizumab effects on memory and regulatory T cells. Study conclusions and caveats: Memory cells seemed less diverse than naive T cells, which also seemed major contributors to the alloresponse. In siplizumab conditions, mappable alloreactive CD4+ clones averaged about 63% Treg-derived, against 26.9% in controls. Siplizumab, the agent tested, significantly reduced alloreactive sequences traceable to unstimulated CD4+ memory cells.

Assays captured about 10^5 TCR templates per sample. The table came from immunoSEQ multiplex PCR; TCRdb's copy has only in-frame clones and leaves some out. The sample has around 110,000 clones; roughly 94% are singletons. This clonotype was obtained from a human donor in good health. What was sequenced was non-Treg CD4+ T cells sorted from blood.

CDR3 sequence reads: CATSQVSYEQYF. CDR3 sequence (DNA): TGTGCCACATCCCAGGTGTCCTACGAGCAGTACTTC. This rearrangement joins TRBV6-6 to TRBJ2-5; no reliable D call. The J call may be incorrect, as the DNA end agrees better with TRBJ2-7. There are 12 residues in the CDR3. The V gene's germline CDR1 is MNHNY and CDR2 SVGAGI (reference sequence).